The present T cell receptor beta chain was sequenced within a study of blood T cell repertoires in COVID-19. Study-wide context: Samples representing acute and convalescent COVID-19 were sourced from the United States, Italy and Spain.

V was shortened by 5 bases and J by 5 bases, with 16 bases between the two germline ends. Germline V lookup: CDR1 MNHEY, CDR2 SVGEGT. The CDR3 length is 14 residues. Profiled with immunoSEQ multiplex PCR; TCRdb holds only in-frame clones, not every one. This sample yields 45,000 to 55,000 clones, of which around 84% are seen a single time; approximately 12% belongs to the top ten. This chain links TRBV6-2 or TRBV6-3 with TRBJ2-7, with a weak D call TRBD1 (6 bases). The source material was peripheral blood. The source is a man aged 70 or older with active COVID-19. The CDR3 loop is CASSPGIRGHEQYF. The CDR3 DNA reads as TGTGCCAGCAGTCCCGGGATCAGGGGCCACGAGCAGTACTTC.